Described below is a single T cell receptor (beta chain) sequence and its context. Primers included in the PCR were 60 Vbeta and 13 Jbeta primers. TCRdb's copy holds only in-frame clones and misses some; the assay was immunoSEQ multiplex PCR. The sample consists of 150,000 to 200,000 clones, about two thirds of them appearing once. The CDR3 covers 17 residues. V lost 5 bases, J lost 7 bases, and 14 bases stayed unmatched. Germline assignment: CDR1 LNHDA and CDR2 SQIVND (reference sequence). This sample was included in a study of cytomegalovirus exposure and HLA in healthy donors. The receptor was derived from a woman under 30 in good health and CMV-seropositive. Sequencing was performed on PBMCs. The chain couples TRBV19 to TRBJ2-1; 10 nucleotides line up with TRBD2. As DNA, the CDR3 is TGTGCCAGTAGTGTCGAGAGGTTCCTAGCGGGAGAGAATGAGCAGTTCTTC. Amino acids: CASSVERFLAGENEQFF.